The 4 T cell receptor beta chains below were found in one sample sequenced in a study of blood T cell repertoires in COVID-19. Sequencing was performed with immunoSEQ multiplex PCR; in TCRdb, only in-frame clones are kept and a portion is missing. This sample has around 200,000 clones, with 89% found just once. Sequenced sample: PBMCs or T cells enriched from blood (not recorded which). Receptor source: a middle-aged woman with acute COVID-19.

This clone was seen many times. V usage is TRBV27 and J usage is TRBJ2-7; 8 nucleotides match TRBD2. Germline CDR1 and CDR2: MNHEY and SMNVEV (reference sequence). Trimming at V came to 2 bases and at J to 4 bases, leaving 10 bases not matched to a gene. The CDR3 is 16 amino acids. Written as DNA, the CDR3 is TGTGCCAGCAGTTTAGTTAGAGCGGGAGTTCCGTACGAGCAGTACTTC. Protein product: CASSLVRAGVPYEQYF.

The rearrangement links TRBV19 to TRBJ2-7; D is perhaps TRBD1 (5 bases). Trimming took off 2 bases at V and 3 bases at J, with 8 bases between the two ends. The CDR3 is 13 residues long. Per the germline V gene, CDR1 is LNHDA and CDR2 is SQIVND (reference sequence). In DNA form, the CDR3 reads TGTGCCAGTAGTATACGGACAAGCTACGAGCAGTACTTC. It is translated as CASSIRTSYEQYF.

The chain links TRBV6-5 to TRBJ2-3; D not certain. V shed 8 bases and J shed 5 bases, with 8 bases lying between them. This CDR3 region has 11 residues. The germline V gene encodes CDR1 MNHEY and CDR2 SVGAGI. CDR3 amino acids: CASHSLDTQYF. The CDR3 region has the DNA TGTGCCAGCCACTCATTAGATACGCAGTATTTT.

This clone has just one count. The rearrangement links TRBV6-2 or TRBV6-3 to TRBJ2-5, with TRBD2 matching over 11 bases. The CDR3 runs 19 residues. Looked up from germline, CDR1 is MNHEY and CDR2 is SVGEGT. V lost 4 bases and J lost 1; bases outside the gene matches: 14. CDR3 amino acids: CASSSFGFVGLAVQETQYF. CDR3 nucleotide sequence: TGTGCCAGCAGTTCTTTCGGTTTCGTGGGACTAGCGGTCCAAGAGACCCAGTACTTC.